This entry lists 31 T cell receptor beta chains sequenced from one sample in a study of OX40 agonist ivuxolimab in advanced cancers. Measured with immunoSEQ multiplex PCR; TCRdb has only the in-frame clones, and not every one. The sample yields over 75,000 clones, around 87% seen once. Sequencing used CD4+ or CD8+ T cells sorted from blood, obtained in a trial of the OX40 agonist ivuxolimab. These TCRs come from an adult with an advanced solid tumor such as melanoma, head and neck, liver or kidney cancer.

The chain recombines TRBV5-4 with TRBJ2-1; 10 bases fit TRBD1. The germline V gene has CDR1 SGHNT and CDR2 YYREEE (reference sequence). CDR3 length: 15 amino acids. The junction had 5 bases not matched to a gene; V was cut back by 2 bases and J by 6 bases. The CDR3 is CASSLVRTGGNEQFF. CDR3 in DNA: TGTGCCAGCAGCTTAGTCCGGACAGGGGGCAATGAGCAGTTCTTC. The variable domain in full, with the rest retrieved from reference TRBV5-4 and TRBJ2-1, is ETGVTQSPTHLIKTRGQQVTLRCSSQSGHNTVSWYQQALGQGPQFIFQYYREEENGRGNFPPRFSGLQFPNYSSELNVNALELDDSALYLCASSLVRTGGNEQFFGPGTRLTVL.

J is TRBJ1-1 and V is TRBV6-5; D not certain. Germline lookup yields CDR1 MNHEY and CDR2 SVGAGI. This CDR3 has 14 residues. The V gene lost 5 bases and the J gene lost 4 bases, with 14 bases spanning the gap. CDR3 in amino acids: CASSNIDTTTEAFF. The CDR3, as DNA: TGTGCCAGCAGTAACATTGACACTACCACTGAAGCTTTCTTT.

This chain uses TRBV5-1 with TRBJ1-2; D uncertain. The CDR3 covers 14 residues. Germline V gene lookup returns CDR1 SGHRS and CDR2 YFSETQ. V was shortened by 0 bases and J by 8 bases, with 14 bases between the two germline ends. The CDR3 region is CASSLVAGSGGYTF. The CDR3 bases are TGCGCCAGCAGCTTGGTGGCGGGGAGTGGCGGCTACACCTTC.

V is TRBV19 and J is TRBJ2-1; 14 bases agree with TRBD2. The trim removed 7 bases at V and 8 bases at J, leaving 7 bases unmatched. CDR3 length: 15 amino acids. The germline V gene has CDR1 LNHDA and CDR2 SQIVND (reference sequence). CDR3 sequence (DNA): TGTGCCAGTACCGGAAGACTAGCGGGAGGGCATGAGCAGTTCTTC. Encoded protein: CASTGRLAGGHEQFF.

This clone has a single count. The rearrangement joins TRBV9 to TRBJ2-2; 11 nucleotides agree with TRBD2. The CDR3 is 15 residues long. V was pared by 3 bases and J by 3 bases, with 1 base of the junction left unmatched. In germline, CDR1 is SGDLS, CDR2 YYNGEE. The CDR3 region has the DNA TGTGCCAGCAGCGCACTAGCGGGAGACACCGGGGAGCTGTTTTTT. It specifies CASSALAGDTGELFF.

This chain uses TRBV2 with TRBJ2-4, with a tentative D call TRBD2 (5 bases). The CDR3 covers 13 residues. CDR1 SNHLY and CDR2 FYNNEI come from the germline V gene. V gave up 2 bases and J gave up 6 bases, with 8 bases separating them. The CDR3 spells CASSEREGNIQYF. The CDR3 DNA sequence: TGTGCCAGCAGTGAACGTGAGGGAAACATTCAGTACTTC.

The V gene is TRBV5-8, the J gene TRBJ2-1, with 9 bases aligning to TRBD1. Germline V gene lookup returns CDR1 SGHTS and CDR2 YDEGEE. This CDR3 has 17 residues. The V and J ends lost 0 bases and 3 bases, in that order; junction bases with no gene match: 7. The CDR3 DNA reads as TGTGCCAGCAGCTTGGAACAGGGGGCGTCGAGCTACAATGAGCAGTTCTTC. Translated, it gives CASSLEQGASSYNEQFF.

This clone was counted a few times. The chain is built from TRBV18 and TRBJ2-7; the match to TRBD2 covers 13 bases. This CDR3 spans 15 amino acids. V trimming: 6 bases; J trimming: 3 bases; junction bases outside the gene matches: 5. The germline gives CDR1 KGHSH, CDR2 LQKENI. The CDR3 spells CASSPGLAGVYEQYF. In DNA, the CDR3 is TGTGCCAGCTCTCCAGGACTAGCGGGAGTCTACGAGCAGTACTTC.

This chain joins TRBV7-3 and TRBJ2-3; TRBD1 matches at 8 bases. The CDR3 is 16 residues long. The V segment lost 5 bases and the J segment 3 bases; nucleotides outside the gene matches: 10. The germline V gene encodes CDR1 SGHTA and CDR2 FQGTGA. For the CDR3, the DNA is TGTGCCAGCAGCCCCACCGGGACAGGAACAACAGATACGCAGTATTTT. Translating gives CASSPTGTGTTDTQYF.

A few counts support this clone. The chain is built from TRBV2 and TRBJ2-1; a possible D gene is TRBD2 (5 bases). Germline V CDR1 and CDR2: SNHLY, FYNNEI. Trimming pared 0 bases from V and 2 bases from J, leaving 5 bases between. This CDR3 is built from 14 residues. The CDR3 DNA sequence: TGTGCCAGCAGTGAAGCGGGAGCCTACAATGAGCAGTTCTTC. Its translation: CASSEAGAYNEQFF.

The chain recombines TRBV28 with TRBJ2-7; D unresolved. CDR1 MDHEN and CDR2 SYDVKM come from the germline V gene. Trimming shortened V by 6 bases and J by 3 bases, and 9 bases separated the two germline ends. The length of the CDR3 is 12 residues. CDR3 sequence reads: CASRWGCYEQYV. The CDR3 region has the DNA TGTGCCAGCAGATGGGGATGCTACGAGCAGTACGTC.

This chain links TRBV6-5 with TRBJ2-1; D unresolved. V was trimmed by 4 bases and J by 8 bases, leaving 12 bases between them. Germline CDR1 and CDR2: MNHEY and SVGAGI. This CDR3 has 13 amino acids. The CDR3 DNA follows: TGTGCCAGCAGTTTCTCACTCCGGTATGAGCAGTTCTTC. Translation gives CASSFSLRYEQFF.

V and J are TRBV19 and TRBJ2-7, with D possibly TRBD1 on 5 matching bases. CDR1 is LNHDA and CDR2 is SQIVND in the germline V gene (reference sequence). Trimming stripped 8 bases from V and 0 bases from J, with 8 bases between. The CDR3 totals 12 residues. DNA of the CDR3: TGTGCCAGTGCAGACAGCTCCTACGAGCAGTACTTC. This sequence encodes CASADSSYEQYF.

This chain links TRBV7-2 with TRBJ2-5; possibly TRBD2 for D (6 bases). Germline V gives CDR1 SGHTA, CDR2 FQGNSA. The CDR3 totals 15 residues. Trimming cost V 1 base and J 2 bases, with 11 bases left between them. The CDR3 here is CASSLEGGIQETQYF. The DNA for the CDR3 is TGTGCCAGCAGCTTAGAAGGCGGGATACAAGAGACCCAGTACTTC. The whole variable domain, remainder taken from reference TRBV7-2 and TRBJ2-5, is GAGVSQSPSNKVTEKGKDVELRCDPISGHTALYWYRQSLGQGLEFLIYFQGNSAPDKSGLPSDRFSAERTGGSVSTLTIQRTQQEDSAVYLCASSLEGGIQETQYFGPGTRLLVL.

This chain links TRBV11-3 with TRBJ1-5; D is undetermined. V was shortened by 5 bases and J by 4 bases, with 15 bases between the two germline ends. Germline assignment: CDR1 SGHNT and CDR2 YENEEA. The CDR3 extends over 15 amino acids. CDR3 region: CASSPGGAGNQPQHF. CDR3 bases: TGTGCCAGCAGCCCCGGCGGAGCTGGGAATCAGCCCCAGCATTTT. The full variable domain, its missing parts supplied by reference TRBV11-3 and TRBJ1-5, is EAGVVQSPRYKIIEKKQPVAFWCNPISGHNTLYWYLQNLGQGPELLIRYENEEAVDDSQLPKDRFSAERLKGVDSTLKIQPAELGDSAVYLCASSPGGAGNQPQHFGDGTRLSIL.

The rearrangement joins TRBV5-4 to TRBJ2-2, with TRBD1 matching over 7 bases. V lost 4 bases and J lost 4; bases outside the gene matches: 1. The CDR3 covers 13 residues. The germline CDR1 and CDR2 sequences are SGHNT and YYREEE (reference sequence). The CDR3 DNA sequence: TGTGCCAGCAGCAGGGACAGCACCGGGGAGCTGTTTTTT. It translates to CASSRDSTGELFF.

This clone was detected a few times. The gene calls are TRBV5-1 and TRBJ2-3, with a weak D call TRBD1 (6 bases). Per the germline V gene, CDR1 is SGHRS and CDR2 is YFSETQ. The V gene lost 4 bases and the J gene lost 2 bases, with 14 bases spanning the gap. This CDR3 has 15 amino acids. The CDR3 region has the DNA TGCGCCAGCAGCACGACAGGACCTTACACAGATACGCAGTATTTT. Its translation: CASSTTGPYTDTQYF.

J is TRBJ2-7 and V is TRBV29-1; D is unclear. There are 12 residues in the CDR3. The V end was cut by 7 bases, the J end by 2 bases, with 12 bases between. Germline loops: CDR1 SQVTM, CDR2 ANQGSEA. The CDR3 sequence: CSGLGFAYEQYF. The DNA for the CDR3 is TGCAGCGGGCTAGGGTTTGCCTACGAGCAGTACTTC.

The V gene is TRBV10-2, the J gene TRBJ2-6, with 7 bases lining up with TRBD1. Germline CDR1 WSHSY, CDR2 SAAADI. Germline trimming cut 7 bases from V and 0 bases from J; bases unmatched to any gene: 12. The CDR3 is 18 amino acids. Written as DNA, the CDR3 is TGCGCCAGCACCGCGAGGGGACAGAGCTTCTCTGGGGCCAACGTCCTGACTTTC. This encodes CASTARGQSFSGANVLTF.

The CDR3 protein is CASGGVSAEAFF. In DNA, the CDR3 is TGTGCTAGCGGCGGGGTATCGGCTGAAGCTTTCTTT. This chain links TRBV12-5 with TRBJ1-1; D is undetermined. Trimming pared 9 bases from V and 6 bases from J, leaving 14 bases between. Germline V lookup: CDR1 LGHNT, CDR2 FRNRAP. This CDR3 region has 12 residues.

The J gene is TRBJ1-1, the V gene TRBV5-8; TRBD1 might be the D (5 bases). This CDR3 region has 15 residues. Trimming cost V 4 bases and J 0 bases, with 13 bases left between them. Germline loops: CDR1 SGHTS, CDR2 YDEGEE. The CDR3 DNA is TGTGCCAGCAGCCAAGGGGTCCTCATGAACACTGAAGCTTTCTTT. Translation: CASSQGVLMNTEAFF.

This sequence joins TRBV10-3 and TRBJ1-3, with TRBD1 as a possible D gene (5 bases). Per the germline V gene, CDR1 is ENHRY and CDR2 is SYGVKD. CDR3 length equals 14 residues. The germline V and J ends were trimmed by 6 bases and 3 bases, with 12 bases remaining between them. CDR3 residues: CAISGTGSGNTIYF. CDR3 nucleotides: TGTGCCATCAGCGGGACGGGTAGTGGAAACACCATATATTTT.

The V call is TRBV19, the J call TRBJ2-1, with D tentatively TRBD1 or TRBD2 (5 bases each). The germline CDR1 and CDR2 sequences are LNHDA and SQIVND (reference sequence). The CDR3 covers 15 residues. V was clipped by 6 bases and J by 4 bases, with 16 bases between them. The CDR3 loop reads CASRLPGTLYNEQFF. Here the CDR3 DNA reads TGTGCCAGTAGACTCCCCGGGACCTTATACAATGAGCAGTTCTTC.

This clone showed up just once. This chain joins TRBV6-5 and TRBJ2-7, with D perhaps matching TRBD2 (6 bases). Germline CDR1 is MNHEY and CDR2 is SVGAGI. The V end was cut by 1 base, the J end by 5 bases, with 12 bases between. This CDR3 has 14 amino acids. CDR3 sequence: CASSYLAAQDEQYV. CDR3 nucleotides: TGTGCCAGCAGTTACTTAGCGGCTCAAGACGAGCAGTACGTC.

The chain links TRBV7-3 to TRBJ2-1; 8 nucleotides match TRBD2. J gave up 6 bases and V 5 bases, and 12 bases lay outside the gene matches. Germline CDR1 and CDR2: SGHTA and FQGTGA. The CDR3 length is 16 residues. This CDR3 is CASSPLSGGPVNEQFF. CDR3 bases: TGTGCCAGCAGCCCTCTTTCGGGAGGGCCCGTCAATGAGCAGTTCTTC.

The V and J genes are TRBV11-3 and TRBJ2-2; 8 bases fit TRBD2. The germline V gene has CDR1 SGHNT and CDR2 YENEEA. The CDR3 length is 15 residues. The trim removed 1 base at V and 7 bases at J, leaving 5 bases unmatched. The CDR3 loop is CASSLGAGVHGELFF. The CDR3 bases are TGTGCCAGCAGCTTAGGAGCGGGAGTTCACGGGGAGCTGTTTTTT.

This clone was observed a few times. The chain is built from TRBV20-1 and TRBJ1-2; D remains ambiguous. Per germline, CDR1 DFQATT and CDR2 SNEGSKA (reference sequence). CDR3 length equals 11 residues. The V end lost 2 bases, the J end lost 7 bases, and 8 bases lay between the germline ends. The CDR3 sequence is CSARLISGYTF. The CDR3 region has the DNA TGCAGTGCTAGATTGATTTCTGGCTACACCTTC.

The chain links TRBV30 to TRBJ1-2, with 7 nucleotides matching TRBD1. The CDR3 extends over 13 amino acids. Germline-derived CDR1 and CDR2 are GTSNPN and SVGIG (reference sequence). V shed 0 bases and J 8 bases; nucleotides not matched to a gene: 6. In nucleotides, the CDR3 is TGTGCCTGGAGTGTAAGGCAGGGGGAAGGCTACACCTTC. Its translation: CAWSVRQGEGYTF. Together with reference TRBV30 and TRBJ1-2, the CDR3 gives the full variable domain: SQTIHQWPATLVQPVGSPLSLECTVEGTSNPNLYWYRQAAGRGLQLLFYSVGIGQISSEVPQNLSASRPQDRQFILSSKKLLLSDSGFYLCAWSVRQGEGYTFGSGTRLTVV.

This clone was recorded only once. This rearrangement joins TRBV2 to TRBJ1-3; D not certain. The V and J ends lost 8 bases and 5 bases respectively, with 10 bases between them. CDR1 is SNHLY, CDR2 FYNNEI, per germline. CDR3 length: 12 amino acids. This chain's CDR3 is CASGNKRNTIYF. Here the CDR3 DNA reads TGTGCCAGCGGTAACAAAAGAAACACCATATATTTT.

The J gene is TRBJ1-1, the V gene TRBV5-4, with TRBD1 as a possible D gene (6 bases). Germline CDR1 reads SGHNT; CDR2 reads YYREEE (reference sequence). The germline V and J ends were trimmed by 0 bases and 2 bases, with 11 bases remaining between them. The CDR3 loop spans 15 amino acids. The DNA for the CDR3 is TGTGCCAGCAGCTTGGACAGGGAGGGCAACACTGAAGCTTTCTTT. It translates to CASSLDREGNTEAFF.

CDR3 region: CAWSVKGQFPPYEQYV. The DNA for the CDR3 is TGTGCCTGGAGTGTAAAGGGGCAGTTTCCCCCCTACGAGCAGTACGTC. The gene calls are TRBV30 and TRBJ2-7; TRBD1 is a possible D gene (5 bases). V lost 0 bases, J lost 2 bases, and 17 bases lay in between. The germline gives CDR1 GTSNPN, CDR2 SVGIG (reference sequence). This CDR3 has 16 amino acids.